Following are 24 T cell receptor beta chains from one sample sequenced in a study of cytomegalovirus exposure and HLA in healthy donors. The PCR made use of 60 Vbeta and 13 Jbeta primers. The assay was immunoSEQ multiplex PCR, and TCRdb's table has in-frame clones only and misses some. Its listing shows tens of thousands of clones. Sequences were obtained from PBMCs. All receptors come from a woman aged 45-65 years in good health and CMV-seropositive.

The chain carries TRBV6-1 and TRBJ1-2; possible D gene TRBD1, 5 bases. CDR3 length equals 12 residues. Trimming stripped 10 bases from V and 5 bases from J, with 14 bases between. The germline V gene encodes CDR1 MNHNS and CDR2 SASEGT. CDR3 region: CANGRGLYGYTF. DNA of the CDR3: TGTGCCAACGGGAGGGGCTTATATGGCTACACCTTC.

The genes are TRBV10-3 and TRBJ1-1, with 8 positions matching TRBD1. Germline CDR1 and CDR2: ENHRY and SYGVKD. V lost 2 bases to trimming and J lost 0 bases; unmatched junction nucleotides: 5. The CDR3 extends over 16 amino acids. The CDR3 DNA follows: TGTGCCATCAGTGAGGAGGTACAGGGGGTGAACACTGAAGCTTTCTTT. The encoded protein is CAISEEVQGVNTEAFF.

In DNA, the CDR3 is TGTGCCTGGAAGGCCGGGACAGGGTTCGGCACAGATACGCAGTATTTT. This codes for CAWKAGTGFGTDTQYF. V usage is TRBV30 and J usage is TRBJ2-3; TRBD1 agrees at 9 bases. Germline CDR1 reads GTSNPN; CDR2 reads SVGIG (reference sequence). This CDR3 comprises 16 residues. Germline trimming cut 4 bases from V and 1 base from J; bases unmatched to any gene: 9.

This chain links TRBV10-2 with TRBJ2-7; TRBD1 is a possible D gene (6 bases). Trimming shortened V by 3 bases and J by 2 bases, and 8 bases separated the two germline ends. Germline loops: CDR1 WSHSY, CDR2 SAAADI. This CDR3 is built from 13 residues. The CDR3 sequence: CASSDTGTYEQYF. In nucleotides, the CDR3 is TGCGCCAGCAGTGACACAGGGACCTACGAGCAGTACTTC.

The J gene is TRBJ2-3, the V gene TRBV4-1; 8 nucleotides align to TRBD2. V gave up 4 bases and J gave up 5 bases; unmatched junction bases: 5. The CDR3 contains 14 residues. CDR1 MGHRA and CDR2 YSYEKL come from the germline V gene. The CDR3 sequence is CASSPPGGRDTQYF. The CDR3 DNA reads TGCGCCAGCAGCCCCCCGGGGGGGCGAGATACGCAGTATTTT.

The chain uses TRBV28 and TRBJ2-5; 7 nucleotides line up with TRBD1. The better agreement between TRBJ2-7 and the DNA end casts doubt on the J call. CDR1 is MDHEN, CDR2 SYDVKM, per germline. The CDR3 loop spans 17 amino acids. CDR3 in amino acids: CASSFDPGQANSYEQYF. CDR3 coding DNA: TGTGCCAGCAGTTTTGACCCAGGACAGGCAAACTCCTACGAGCAGTACTTC.

The J gene is TRBJ2-6, the V gene TRBV30; the D gene is possibly TRBD2 (6 bases). The V end was cut by 0 bases, the J end by 1 base, with 7 bases between. The CDR3 runs to 15 residues. The germline V gene has CDR1 GTSNPN and CDR2 SVGIG (reference sequence). The CDR3 sequence is CAWSVRGSGANVLTF. In nucleotides, the CDR3 is TGTGCCTGGAGTGTACGGGGGTCTGGGGCCAACGTCCTGACTTTC.

The CDR3 sequence: CASSQVEASGSDTQYF. The CDR3 region has the DNA TGCGCCAGCAGCCAAGTAGAGGCTAGCGGGAGTGATACGCAGTATTTT. This chain connects TRBV4-1 to TRBJ2-3, with TRBD2 identical over 10 bases. J gave up 6 bases and V 1 base, and 7 bases lay outside the gene matches. Germline loops: CDR1 MGHRA, CDR2 YSYEKL. This CDR3 has 16 residues.

This chain uses TRBV29-1 with TRBJ2-7; TRBD1 aligns across 8 bases. Germline CDR1 reads SQVTM; CDR2 reads ANQGSEA. CDR3 size: 13 residues. V shed 4 bases and J 6 bases; nucleotides not matched to a gene: 8. CDR3 protein: CSVVRGPGSEQYF. CDR3 DNA sequence: TGCAGCGTTGTCAGGGGGCCGGGCTCCGAGCAGTACTTC.

The chain recombines TRBV30 with TRBJ1-1; unclear D gene. V lost 5 bases, J lost 9 bases, and 19 bases lay in between. This CDR3 comprises 13 residues. CDR1 is GTSNPN, CDR2 SVGIG, per germline (reference sequence). The CDR3 is CAWSPGLEYKAFF. The CDR3, as DNA: TGTGCCTGGTCACCGGGATTAGAGTATAAAGCTTTCTTT. Full variable domain (missing parts from reference TRBV30 and TRBJ1-1): SQTIHQWPATLVQPVGSPLSLECTVEGTSNPNLYWYRQAAGRGLQLLFYSVGIGQISSEVPQNLSASRPQDRQFILSSKKLLLSDSGFYLCAWSPGLEYKAFFGQGTRLTVV.

The chain joins TRBV30 to TRBJ2-7; D call uncertain. The V end lost 3 bases, the J end lost 5 bases, and 14 bases lay between the germline ends. CDR3 length: 13 amino acids. Germline assignment: CDR1 GTSNPN and CDR2 SVGIG (reference sequence). The CDR3 loop is CAWRQSSLHEQYF. CDR3 coding DNA: TGTGCCTGGAGACAGAGTAGTCTCCACGAGCAGTACTTC.

The chain carries TRBV10-1 and TRBJ1-2; 8 nucleotides agree with TRBD1. The CDR3 length is 13 residues. Germline loops: CDR1 WNHNN, CDR2 SYGVQD (reference sequence). V was pared by 5 bases and J by 8 bases, with 7 bases of the junction left unmatched. CDR3 sequence (DNA): TGCGCCAGCAGTCAATCTCGGGACAGGGGCTACACCTTC. Protein sequence: CASSQSRDRGYTF.

V usage is TRBV10-3 and J usage is TRBJ1-2; 9 bases match TRBD1. The trim removed 8 bases at V and 7 bases at J, leaving 8 bases unmatched. The CDR3 spans 13 residues. In germline, CDR1 is ENHRY, CDR2 SYGVKD. In DNA form, the CDR3 reads TGTGCCATCGCTTCAGGACAGGGGATTGGCTACACCTTC. Amino acid sequence: CAIASGQGIGYTF.

The chain recombines TRBV5-1 with TRBJ2-2, with TRBD1 matching 9 bases. This CDR3 has 16 amino acids. V dropped 4 bases and J dropped 1; count of bases not matched to a gene: 5. Germline V gives CDR1 SGHRS, CDR2 YFSETQ. The CDR3 bases are TGCGCCAGCAGCGAGGACAGGGGTATGAACACCGGGGAGCTGTTTTTT. Translated: CASSEDRGMNTGELFF.

The chain joins TRBV6-5 to TRBJ1-3; TRBD1 is a possible D gene (5 bases). The CDR3 spans 16 residues. V shed 0 bases and J shed 4 bases, with 13 bases lying between them. The germline V gene has CDR1 MNHEY and CDR2 SVGAGI. The CDR3 is CASSYSGGRGGNTIYF. In DNA, the CDR3 is TGTGCCAGCAGTTACTCGGGGGGAAGAGGGGGAAACACCATATATTTT.

The J gene is TRBJ1-4, the V gene TRBV19; 10 nucleotides align to TRBD1. V was pared by 7 bases and J by 5 bases, with 16 bases of the junction left unmatched. The germline V gene encodes CDR1 LNHDA and CDR2 SQIVND (reference sequence). The CDR3 length is 18 residues. DNA for the CDR3: TGTGCCAGTAATCCCGGGACAGGGGCCTCAGGGCGGAATGAAAAACTGTTTTTT. This sequence encodes CASNPGTGASGRNEKLFF.

The chain joins TRBV6-6 to TRBJ2-7; maybe TRBD2 (7 bases). V was trimmed by 8 bases and J by 3 bases, leaving 14 bases between them. Germline V lookup: CDR1 MNHNY, CDR2 SVGAGI (reference sequence). CDR3 length: 13 residues. The CDR3 sequence: CASQGGGVYEQYF. The CDR3, as DNA: TGTGCCAGCCAAGGAGGGGGGGTCTACGAGCAGTACTTC.

The V call is TRBV28, the J call TRBJ2-3; 7 nucleotides match TRBD2. The CDR3 sequence is 13 residues long. Trimming at V came to 6 bases and at J to 5 bases, leaving 5 bases not matched to a gene. In germline, CDR1 is MDHEN, CDR2 SYDVKM. The CDR3 protein is CASSGGNGDTQYF. CDR3 DNA sequence: TGTGCCAGCAGCGGGGGGAACGGAGATACGCAGTATTTT.

CDR3 region: CAWSAADISNQPQHF. CDR3 nucleotide sequence: TGTGCCTGGAGTGCCGCGGACATTAGCAATCAGCCCCAGCATTTT. This chain uses TRBV30 with TRBJ1-5, with D perhaps matching TRBD1 (5 bases). V lost 1 base and J lost 0, with 10 bases in between. Germline V lookup: CDR1 GTSNPN, CDR2 SVGIG (reference sequence). CDR3 length equals 15 residues.

V is TRBV5-1 and J is TRBJ2-5, with 8 bases aligning to TRBD1. Trimming at V came to 5 bases and at J to 5 bases, leaving 8 bases not matched to a gene. The CDR3 consists of 14 residues. Looked up from germline, CDR1 is SGHRS and CDR2 is YFSETQ. DNA of the CDR3: TGCGCCAGCAGTCCTGGGACAGGAGGCGAGACCCAGTACTTC. Its translation is CASSPGTGGETQYF.

This sequence joins TRBV4-3 and TRBJ2-1; D perhaps matches TRBD2 (6 bases). Trimming stripped 4 bases from V and 8 bases from J, with 15 bases between. CDR3 length equals 14 residues. CDR1 is LGHNA, CDR2 YSLEER, per germline. CDR3 sequence (DNA): TGCGCCAGCAGCCCAAGACTAGGAACCGATGAGCAGTTCTTC. Translated: CASSPRLGTDEQFF.

The chain combines TRBV4-3 with TRBJ2-4, with D hard to call. Germline CDR1 is LGHNA and CDR2 is YSLEER. The ends were cut back, 1 base at V and 5 bases at J, with 6 bases in the middle. The CDR3 runs to 13 residues. CDR3 nucleotide sequence: TGCGCCAGCAGCCAAGGACTTCAAAACATTCAGTACTTC. Its translation is CASSQGLQNIQYF.

This chain links TRBV5-6 with TRBJ2-3; 7 bases line up with TRBD2. Germline CDR1 reads SGHDT; CDR2 reads YYEEEE. The J segment lost 0 bases and the V segment lost 5 bases, leaving 9 bases of the junction unmatched. This CDR3 contains 16 residues. In nucleotides, the CDR3 is TGTGCCAGCAGAAATGGGGACTATCCAAGCACAGATACGCAGTATTTT. It translates to CASRNGDYPSTDTQYF.

The chain uses TRBV5-1 and TRBJ2-3; tentatively, D is TRBD1 (6 bases). Germline V CDR1 and CDR2: SGHRS, YFSETQ. The CDR3 sequence is 16 residues long. V lost 0 bases to trimming and J lost 5 bases, with 16 bases between them. CDR3 in DNA: TGCGCCAGCAGCTTGGTAGGGGGATTTTCGAAAGATACGCAGTATTTT. It specifies CASSLVGGFSKDTQYF.